This TCR beta chain was profiled in a study of blood T cell repertoires in COVID-19. Study in general: Some COVID-19 samples were acute and others convalescent; all came from the United States, Italy and Spain.

Method: immunoSEQ multiplex PCR; TCRdb's copy keeps in-frame clones and lacks some. The repertoire consists of just over 650,000 clones, with approximately 90% occurring once and the leading ten covering around 0.3%. Deletions cut 5 bases from V and 0 bases from J, with 11 bases between. CDR3 length: 15 amino acids. Looked up from germline, CDR1 is SNHLY and CDR2 is FYNNEI. This chain uses TRBV2 with TRBJ1-5; D uncertain. The receptor was isolated from a woman aged 18-29 years with acute or convalescent COVID-19. Sequencing was performed on peripheral blood. The CDR3 sequence: CASSTQMNSNQPQHF. The CDR3 nucleotides read TGTGCCAGCAGTACACAGATGAATAGCAATCAGCCCCAGCATTTT.